This T cell receptor (beta chain) was recovered during a study of blood T cell repertoires in COVID-19. The CDR3 contains 17 residues. Trimming pared 3 bases from V and 2 bases from J, leaving 19 bases between. Germline loops: CDR1 MNHNS, CDR2 SASEGT. Original handling: Estimated nucleated cell counts came from reference gene primer amplification. Generated by immunoSEQ multiplex PCR, the TCRdb table keeps only in-frame clones and is missing some. The DNA was the basis for D and trimming; V, J and clone size are from that table. The sample has 250,000 to 300,000 clones, 75% to 90% seen once. The receptor was isolated from a woman between 55 and 75 years old with acute or convalescent COVID-19. This sequence joins TRBV6-1 and TRBJ1-2; D gene unclear. The sample taken for sequencing was peripheral blood. The CDR3 is CASSEPRGSVSNYGYTF. For the CDR3, the DNA is TGTGCCAGCAGTGAGCCCCGGGGAAGTGTCAGCAACTATGGCTACACCTTC.